Included here is one T cell receptor beta chain sequence, with context. As yet, its antigen is unknown. The entry originates in a study of cytomegalovirus exposure and HLA in healthy donors. Study-wide results and caveats: In vitro checks showed that three CMV-associated chains really do target CMV antigens.

The PCR used 60 Vbeta and 13 Jbeta primers. Only in-frame clones appear in the TCRdb table, and some are missing; sequencing was by immunoSEQ multiplex PCR. The sample includes 180,000 or so clones, roughly 90% seen only once; the top ten take around 0.31%. This CDR3 region has 15 residues. V lost 5 bases, J lost 4 bases, and 5 bases stayed unmatched. Germline CDR1 is SGHTA and CDR2 is FQGTGA. Sequencing was done on a sample of PBMCs. This chain uses TRBV7-3 with TRBJ2-1; 10 bases align to TRBD2. The source is a woman in her twenties or thirties in good health and CMV-seronegative. CDR3 nucleotide sequence: TGTGCCAGCAGCCAGGGACTAGCGAGTTACAATGAGCAGTTCTTC. Its protein is CASSQGLASYNEQFF.